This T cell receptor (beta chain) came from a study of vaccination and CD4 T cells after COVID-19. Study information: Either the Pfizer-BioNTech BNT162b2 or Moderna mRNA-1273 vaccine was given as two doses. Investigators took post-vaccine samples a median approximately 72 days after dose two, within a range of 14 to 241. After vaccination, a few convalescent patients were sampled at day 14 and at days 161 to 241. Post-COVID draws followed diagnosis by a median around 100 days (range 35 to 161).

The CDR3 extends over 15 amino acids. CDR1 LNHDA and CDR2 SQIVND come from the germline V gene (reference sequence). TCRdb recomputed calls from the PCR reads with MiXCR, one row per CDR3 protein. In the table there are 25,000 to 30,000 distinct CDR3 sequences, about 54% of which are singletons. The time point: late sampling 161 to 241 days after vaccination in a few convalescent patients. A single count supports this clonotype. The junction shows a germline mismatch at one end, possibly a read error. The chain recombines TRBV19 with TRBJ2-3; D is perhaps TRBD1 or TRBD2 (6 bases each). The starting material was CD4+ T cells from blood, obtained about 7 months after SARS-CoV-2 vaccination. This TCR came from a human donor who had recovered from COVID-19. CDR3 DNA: TGTGTCAGTAGCACAGGGACTCTCAGGACAGATACGCAGTATTTT. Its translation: CVSSTGTLRTDTQYF.